This TCR beta chain was documented in a study of T cells after yellow fever vaccination. One entry per CDR3 protein results from TCRdb running MiXCR on the 5' RACE reads. The repertoire holds nearly 550,000 distinct CDR3 sequences, with under 25% as singletons. This clonotype was picked up a small number of times. The CDR3 spans 13 residues. Trimming pared 2 bases from V and 6 bases from J, leaving 8 bases between. Germline-derived CDR1 and CDR2 are MGHDK and SYGVNS. This sequence originates from a man aged 30 to 39 who received the YFV17D yellow fever vaccine. The sequencing used PBMCs, collected 15 days after the yellow fever booster vaccination. The chain links TRBV25-1 to TRBJ2-1; the D is unclear. CDR3 sequence (DNA): TGTGCCAGCAGTGAAATTAGAGCCAATGAGCAGTTCTTC. This codes for CASSEIRANEQFF.